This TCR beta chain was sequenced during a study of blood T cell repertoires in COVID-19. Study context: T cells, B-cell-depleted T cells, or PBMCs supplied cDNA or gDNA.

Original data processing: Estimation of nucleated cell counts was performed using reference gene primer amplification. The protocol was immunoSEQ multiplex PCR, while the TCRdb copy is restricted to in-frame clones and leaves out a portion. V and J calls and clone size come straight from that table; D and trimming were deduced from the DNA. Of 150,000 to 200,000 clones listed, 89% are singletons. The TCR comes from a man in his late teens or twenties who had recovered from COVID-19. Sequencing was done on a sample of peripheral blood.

CDR3 bases: TGTGCCAGCTTTACCCCACAGGGAACGAGCTACGAGCAGTACTTC. It translates to CASFTPQGTSYEQYF. V and J are TRBV6-6 and TRBJ2-7, with a possible D match to TRBD1 (6 bases). The CDR3 is 15 amino acids. Germline assignment: CDR1 MNHNY and CDR2 SVGAGI (reference sequence). Deletions cut 8 bases from V and 3 bases from J, with 20 bases between.